This T cell receptor beta chain was recovered during a study of T cell repertoires in cytomegalovirus infection. Regarding this clonotype: What it binds is not known.

Each CDR3 protein is one row after TCRdb ran MiXCR on the reads. The repertoire consists of approximately 910,000 distinct CDR3 sequences, with approximately 30% occurring once and the leading ten covering roughly an eighth. Looked up from germline, CDR1 is MNHEY and CDR2 is SVGAGI. This CDR3 has 14 residues. V dropped 6 bases and J dropped 5; count of bases not matched to a gene: 7. Source: cultured CD8+ T cells from PBMCs, taken from culture after CMV antigen stimulation. The chain recombines TRBV6-5 with TRBJ2-5; 9 bases match TRBD1. The sequence was obtained from a human donor in good health (CMV status not recorded). Some clones in this sample may be carry-over from other donors' samples. CDR3 in DNA: TGTGCCAGCAGAAACAGGGGGCGCTGGGAGACCCAGTACTTC. Amino acid sequence: CASRNRGRWETQYF.